The entry below describes one TCR beta chain. CDR3 length: 12 amino acids. Trimming shortened V by 11 bases and J by 6 bases, and 15 bases separated the two germline ends. CDR1 and CDR2 from the germline V gene are SGHAT and FQNNGV. The authors reverse transcribed all of the isolated RNA, so sequencing captured expressed TCRB transcripts. Libraries were prepared by immunoSEQ multiplex PCR; TCRdb keeps only in-frame clonotypes and omits some of them. The sample holds 120,000 to 150,000 clones, about 7% seen once. The data were taken from a study of beta chain features in type 1 diabetes. The receptor's source is a woman aged 25 to 39 in good health. The rearrangement uses TRBV11-2 and TRBJ2-3, with D tentatively TRBD2 (6 bases). Material: central memory CD4+ T cells from blood. This CDR3 is CASARESDTQYF. For the CDR3, the DNA is TGTGCCTCTGCCCGGGAGTCGGATACGCAGTATTTT.